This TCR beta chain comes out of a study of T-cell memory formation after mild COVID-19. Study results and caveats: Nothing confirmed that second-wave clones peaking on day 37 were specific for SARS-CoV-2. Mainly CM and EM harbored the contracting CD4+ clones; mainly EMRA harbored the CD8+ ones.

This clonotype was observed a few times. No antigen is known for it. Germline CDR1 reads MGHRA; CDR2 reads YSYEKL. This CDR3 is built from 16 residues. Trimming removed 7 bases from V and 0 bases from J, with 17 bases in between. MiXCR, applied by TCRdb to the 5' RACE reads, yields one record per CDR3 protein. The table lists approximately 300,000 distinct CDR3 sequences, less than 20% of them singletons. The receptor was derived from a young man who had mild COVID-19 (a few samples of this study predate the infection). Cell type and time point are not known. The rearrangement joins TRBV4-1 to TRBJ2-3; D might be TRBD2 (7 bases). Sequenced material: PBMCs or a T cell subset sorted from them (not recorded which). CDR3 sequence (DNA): TGCGCCAGCAAGGGGGGGTTAGCGTCTAGCACAGATACGCAGTATTTT. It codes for CASKGGLASSTDTQYF.